This T cell receptor beta chain was sequenced for a study of identical twins. The CDR3 covers 17 residues. TCRdb itself ran the 5' RACE reads through MiXCR, one entry per CDR3 protein. This table has some 1,700,000 distinct CDR3 sequences, roughly 35% appearing once. This TCR derives from a newborn girl in good health. The sample comprised cord blood. The chain uses TRBV21-1 and TRBJ1-1; the tabulated D call, TRBD1, remains unverified against the DNA. TRBV21-1 is a pseudogene segment. CDR3 protein: CASSKARDAFMNTEAFF. CDR3 nucleotides: TGTGCCAGCAGCAAAGCAAGGGACGCCTTCATGAACACTGAAGCTTTCTTT.